This T cell receptor (beta chain) was found in a study of shared clonotypes between healthy human individuals. Study at large: The cohort comprised a couple of women and a few men. Their ages spanned 18 to 49 years.

Germline CDR1 is SGHDT and CDR2 is YYEEEE. V lost 2 bases to trimming and J lost 6 bases, with 9 bases between them. This CDR3 region has 13 residues. Replicate PCRs run on sorted subsets employed around 200 ng DNA, 30,000 to 35,000 T cell genomes. Measured with immunoSEQ multiplex PCR; TCRdb has only the in-frame clones, and not every one. The sample includes about 2 million clones, roughly 94% seen only once; the top ten take about 1.1%. CD45RO-negative cells were positively selected for CCR7, leaving out terminally differentiated effector memory CD45RA+ cells. The specimen sequenced was naive CD8+ T cells sorted from blood. V usage is TRBV5-6 and J usage is TRBJ2-1; possible D gene TRBD2, 5 bases. The TCR was taken from a man younger than 35 in good health. DNA for the CDR3: TGTGCCAGCAGCTTTGGGAGCCTCAATGAGCAGTTCTTC. Translated, it gives CASSFGSLNEQFF.